The 2 T cell receptor beta chains reported below all come from one sample, sequenced in a study of control samples from healthy donors and cancer patients (dated by TCRdb to the early 2020s). The library was obtained by the immunoSEQ multiplex PCR assay. TCRdb obtained this table from immuneACCESS and retained in-frame rearrangements with V and J assigned. These tables miss some clones; where compared with another copy, unresolved V genes account for less than half of the shortfall, and the remainder is unexplained. The sample table records about 180,000 clones; about 90% of these occur just once. 1.1% to 1.5% of the sample rests with the top ten. The specimen was blood. Every receptor here comes from a woman in her 50s in good health.

The chain links TRBV9 to TRBJ2-3; 12 nucleotides agree with TRBD2. With V trimmed by 2 bases and J by 6 bases, 7 bases remained unmatched. The germline V gene has CDR1 SGDLS and CDR2 YYNGEE. CDR3 length: 16 residues. The CDR3 protein is CASSVGLAGRFDTQYF. The CDR3 DNA sequence: TGTGCCAGCAGCGTCGGACTAGCGGGGCGATTTGATACGCAGTATTTT.

The chain uses TRBV19 and TRBJ2-1; 12 nucleotides match TRBD1. Germline V gives CDR1 LNHDA, CDR2 SQIVND (reference sequence). The CDR3 is made up of 15 amino acids. Unmatched junction bases numbered 4, after V lost 3 bases and J lost 7 bases. CDR3 region: CASSMGQGARNEQFF. The DNA for the CDR3 is TGTGCCAGTAGTATGGGACAGGGGGCGCGGAATGAGCAGTTCTTC.